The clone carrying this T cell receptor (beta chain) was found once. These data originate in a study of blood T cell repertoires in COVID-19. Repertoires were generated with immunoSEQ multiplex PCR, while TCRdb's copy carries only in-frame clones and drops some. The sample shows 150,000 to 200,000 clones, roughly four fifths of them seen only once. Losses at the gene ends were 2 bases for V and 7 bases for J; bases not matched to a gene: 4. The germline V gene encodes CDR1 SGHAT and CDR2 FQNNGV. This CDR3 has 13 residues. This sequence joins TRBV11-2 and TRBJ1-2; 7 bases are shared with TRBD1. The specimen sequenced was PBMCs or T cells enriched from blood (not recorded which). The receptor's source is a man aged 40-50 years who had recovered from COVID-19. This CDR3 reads CASSLYDRVGYTF. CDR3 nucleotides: TGTGCCAGCAGCTTATACGACAGGGTTGGCTACACCTTC.